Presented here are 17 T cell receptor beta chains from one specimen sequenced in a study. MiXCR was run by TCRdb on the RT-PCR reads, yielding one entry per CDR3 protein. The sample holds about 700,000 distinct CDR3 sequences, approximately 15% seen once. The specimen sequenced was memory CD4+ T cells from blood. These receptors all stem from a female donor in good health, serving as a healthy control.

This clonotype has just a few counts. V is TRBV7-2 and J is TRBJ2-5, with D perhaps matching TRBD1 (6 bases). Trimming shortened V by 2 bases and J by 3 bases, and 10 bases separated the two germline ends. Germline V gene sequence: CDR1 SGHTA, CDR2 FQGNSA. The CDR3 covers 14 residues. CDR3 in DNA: TGTGCCAGCAGCTTATCAGGGGCCGAAGAGACCCAGTACTTC. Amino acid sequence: CASSLSGAEETQYF.

CDR3 DNA: TGTGCCAGCAGCACTAGCGGGAGAGGGTCCTACAATGAGCAGTTCTTC. It codes for CASSTSGRGSYNEQFF. This chain uses TRBV28 with TRBJ2-1; 11 nucleotides agree with TRBD2. The CDR3 runs 16 residues. CDR1 is MDHEN, CDR2 SYDVKM, per germline. After removal of 6 bases from V and 1 base from J, the junction contained 5 bases not matched to a gene.

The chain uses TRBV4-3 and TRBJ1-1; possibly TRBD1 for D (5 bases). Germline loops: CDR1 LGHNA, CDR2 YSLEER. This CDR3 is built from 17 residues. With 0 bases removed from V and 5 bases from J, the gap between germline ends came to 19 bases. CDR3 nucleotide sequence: TGCGCCAGCAGCCAAGATCGGGGGAACATAGGCTCGACTGAAGCTTTCTTT. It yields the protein CASSQDRGNIGSTEAFF.

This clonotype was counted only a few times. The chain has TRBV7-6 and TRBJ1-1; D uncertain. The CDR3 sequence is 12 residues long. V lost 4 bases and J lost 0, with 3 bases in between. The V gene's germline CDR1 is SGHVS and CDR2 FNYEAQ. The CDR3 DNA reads TGTGCCAGCAGCTATCTGAACACTGAAGCTTTCTTT. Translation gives CASSYLNTEAFF. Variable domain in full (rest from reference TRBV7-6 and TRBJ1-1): GAGVSQSPRYKVTKRGQDVALRCDPISGHVSLYWYRQALGQGPEFLTYFNYEAQQDKSGLPNDRFSAERPEGSISTLTIQRTEQRDSAMYRCASSYLNTEAFFGQGTRLTVV.

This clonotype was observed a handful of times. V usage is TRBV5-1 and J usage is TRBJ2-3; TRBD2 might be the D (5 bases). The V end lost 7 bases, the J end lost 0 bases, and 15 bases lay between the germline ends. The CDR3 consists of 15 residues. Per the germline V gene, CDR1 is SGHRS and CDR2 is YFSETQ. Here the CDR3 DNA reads TGCGCCAGCTCTGAGTCGGGGTCAAGCACAGATACGCAGTATTTT. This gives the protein CASSESGSSTDTQYF. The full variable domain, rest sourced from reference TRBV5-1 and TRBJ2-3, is KAGVTQTPRYLIKTRGQQVTLSCSPISGHRSVSWYQQTPGQGLQFLFEYFSETQRNKGNFPGRFSGRQFSNSRSEMNVSTLELGDSALYLCASSESGSSTDTQYFGPGTRLTVL.

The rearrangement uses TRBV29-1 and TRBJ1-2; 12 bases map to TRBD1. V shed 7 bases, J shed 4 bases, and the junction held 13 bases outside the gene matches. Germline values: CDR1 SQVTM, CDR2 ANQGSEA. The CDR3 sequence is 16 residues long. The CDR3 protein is CSAEKGQGASGYGYTF. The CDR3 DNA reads TGCAGCGCCGAAAAGGGACAGGGGGCGTCGGGCTATGGCTACACCTTC.

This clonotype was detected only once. CDR3 region: CASSYSLGAYEQYF. As DNA, the CDR3 is TGTGCCAGCAGTTACTCATTGGGAGCCTACGAGCAGTACTTC. This chain connects TRBV6-2 or TRBV6-3 to TRBJ2-7; tentatively, D is TRBD2 (5 bases). This CDR3 comprises 14 residues. Germline V gene lookup returns CDR1 MNHEY and CDR2 SVGEGT. V lost 0 bases, J lost 2 bases, and 8 bases lay in between.

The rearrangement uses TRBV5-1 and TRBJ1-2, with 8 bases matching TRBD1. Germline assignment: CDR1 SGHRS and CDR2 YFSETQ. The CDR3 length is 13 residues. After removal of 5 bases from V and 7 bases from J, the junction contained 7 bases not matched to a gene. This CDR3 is CASRSDREGGYTF. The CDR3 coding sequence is TGCGCCAGCAGATCGGACAGGGAGGGTGGCTACACCTTC.

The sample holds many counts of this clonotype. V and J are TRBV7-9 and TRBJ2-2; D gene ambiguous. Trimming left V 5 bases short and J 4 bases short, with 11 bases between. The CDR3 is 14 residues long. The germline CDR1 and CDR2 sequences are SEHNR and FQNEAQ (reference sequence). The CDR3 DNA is TGTGCCAGCAGCGCACCGGCGGTCACCGGGGAGCTGTTTTTT. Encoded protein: CASSAPAVTGELFF.

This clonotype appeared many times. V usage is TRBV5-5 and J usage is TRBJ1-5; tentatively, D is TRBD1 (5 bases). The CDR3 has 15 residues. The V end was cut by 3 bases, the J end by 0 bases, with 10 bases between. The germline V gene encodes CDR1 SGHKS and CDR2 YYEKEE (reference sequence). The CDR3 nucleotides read TGTGCCAGCAGCTGGGACGGATATAGCAATCAGCCCCAGCATTTT. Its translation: CASSWDGYSNQPQHF.

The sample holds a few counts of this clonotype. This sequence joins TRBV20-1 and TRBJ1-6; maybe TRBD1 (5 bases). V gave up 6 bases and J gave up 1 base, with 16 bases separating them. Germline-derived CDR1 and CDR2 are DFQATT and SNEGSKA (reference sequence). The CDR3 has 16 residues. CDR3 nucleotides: TGCAGTGCCAACCCTCCGGGGGGGTCCTATAATTCACCCCTCCACTTT. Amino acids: CSANPPGGSYNSPLHF.

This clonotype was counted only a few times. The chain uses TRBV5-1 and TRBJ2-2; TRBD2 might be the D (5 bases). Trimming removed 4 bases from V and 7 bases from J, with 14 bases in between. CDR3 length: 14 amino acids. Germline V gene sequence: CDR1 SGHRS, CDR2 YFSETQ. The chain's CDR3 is CASSQDGGGGELFF. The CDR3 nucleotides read TGCGCCAGCAGCCAGGACGGTGGAGGCGGGGAGCTGTTTTTT.

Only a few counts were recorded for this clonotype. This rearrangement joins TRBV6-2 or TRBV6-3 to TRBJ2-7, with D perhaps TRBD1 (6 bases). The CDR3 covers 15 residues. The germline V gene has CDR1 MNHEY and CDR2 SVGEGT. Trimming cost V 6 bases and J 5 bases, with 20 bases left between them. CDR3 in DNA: TGTGCCAGCAGAAAACAAACGGGACATACCGACGAGCAGTACTTC. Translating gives CASRKQTGHTDEQYF.

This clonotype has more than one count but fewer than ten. The CDR3 loop is CASSTLGENEQFF. The CDR3 region has the DNA TGCGCCAGCAGCACCCTTGGGGAGAATGAGCAGTTCTTC. The chain uses TRBV5-1 and TRBJ2-1; D possibly corresponds to TRBD2 (5 bases). Deletions cut 4 bases from V and 7 bases from J, with 12 bases between. Germline assignment: CDR1 SGHRS and CDR2 YFSETQ. The CDR3 is 13 residues long.

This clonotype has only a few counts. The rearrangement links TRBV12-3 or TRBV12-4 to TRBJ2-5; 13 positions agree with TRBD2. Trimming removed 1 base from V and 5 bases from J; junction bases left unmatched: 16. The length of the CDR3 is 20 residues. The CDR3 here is CASSLGLAGGGLSLEETQYF. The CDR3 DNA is TGTGCCAGCAGTTTAGGACTAGCGGGAGGCGGCCTTTCTTTAGAGGAGACCCAGTACTTC.

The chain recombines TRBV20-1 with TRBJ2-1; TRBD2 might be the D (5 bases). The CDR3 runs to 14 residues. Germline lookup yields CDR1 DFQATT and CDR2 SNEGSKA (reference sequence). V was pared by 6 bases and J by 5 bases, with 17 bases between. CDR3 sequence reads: CSARSGLPHNEQFF. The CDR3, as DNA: TGCAGTGCCAGAAGCGGACTTCCCCACAATGAGCAGTTCTTC.

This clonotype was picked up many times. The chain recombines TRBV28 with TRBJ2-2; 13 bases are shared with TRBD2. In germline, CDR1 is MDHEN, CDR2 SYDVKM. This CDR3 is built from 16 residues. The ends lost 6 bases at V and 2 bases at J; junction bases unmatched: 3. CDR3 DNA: TGTGCCAGCAGAGGGACTAGCGGGGCCAACACCGGGGAGCTGTTTTTT. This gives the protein CASRGTSGANTGELFF.